This T cell receptor beta chain was retrieved from a study of T-cell reconstitution after alpha-beta-depleted transplantation in children. Overall study results and limits: It was newly produced T cells that mostly accounted for T-cell counts and diversity one year after transplant. The study reportedly traced alpha-beta T cells about two months after transplant to several hundred expanded graft clones.

Germline values: CDR1 SGHTA, CDR2 FQGTGA. The CDR3 length is 13 residues. The V end was cut by 7 bases, the J end by 7 bases, with 14 bases between. Using unique molecular identifiers, the investigators prepared the TCRbeta library. TCRdb re-derived calls from the PCR reads in MiXCR, one entry per CDR3 protein. Among about 980,000 distinct CDR3 sequences, about 26% were seen once, and the ten largest hold more than 25%. This clonotype was detected a few times. What it binds is unknown. The V and J genes are TRBV7-3 and TRBJ2-1, with a tentative D call TRBD1 (8 bases). The TCR was taken from a boy under three years old who had a stem cell transplant for SCID, so the T cells may come from the graft donor. The sample was PBMCs, mostly from graft donor cells, taken 360 days after TCRalphabeta/CD19-depleted stem cell transplant. CDR3 sequence (DNA): TGTGCCAGCAACAACAGGGGGGGGAATGAGCAGTTCTTC. Protein product: CASNNRGGNEQFF. The variable domain in full, completed from reference TRBV7-3 and TRBJ2-1, reads GAGVSQTPSNKVTEKGKYVELRCDPISGHTALYWYRQSLGQGPEFLIYFQGTGAADDSGLPNDRFFAVRPEGSVSTLKIQRTERGDSAVYLCASNNRGGNEQFFGPGTRLTVL.